The present T cell receptor (beta chain) was sequenced within a study of T cells after yellow fever vaccination. This CDR3 is built from 13 residues. Trimming shortened V by 3 bases and J by 4 bases, and 9 bases separated the two germline ends. Germline V gives CDR1 SGHTA, CDR2 FQGTGA. This clonotype was seen more than once but under ten times. MiXCR was run by TCRdb on the 5' RACE reads, yielding one entry per CDR3 protein. The sample holds a few hundred thousand distinct CDR3 sequences, around 7% seen once. Sequencing used PBMCs, obtained around 45 days after the first yellow fever vaccination. The V and J genes are TRBV7-3 and TRBJ1-2; no definite D call. The receptor's source is a man aged 18 to 29 who received the YFV17D yellow fever vaccine. The chain's CDR3 is CASSLSHGYGYTF. As DNA, the CDR3 is TGTGCCAGCAGCTTGAGCCACGGCTATGGCTACACCTTC.